The 7 T cell receptor beta chains given below trace back to one sample, sequenced in a study of T cell repertoires in cytomegalovirus infection. Each CDR3 protein gets one entry after TCRdb re-called the reads with MiXCR. The data contain 150,000 to 200,000 distinct CDR3 sequences, around 20% of them seen just once; the ten biggest clones take up 2.9%. Sequencing was carried out using PBMCs. The receptors originated from a human donor in good health (CMV status not recorded). Some clones in this sample may be carry-over from other donors' samples.

This clonotype was recorded a few times. V and J are TRBV5-1 and TRBJ1-1; D might be TRBD1 (5 bases). The germline gives CDR1 SGHRS, CDR2 YFSETQ. V lost 7 bases to trimming and J lost 4 bases, with 14 bases between them. CDR3 length: 13 amino acids. The CDR3: CASGQGLGTEAFF. The DNA for the CDR3 is TGCGCCAGCGGGCAGGGTTTGGGCACTGAAGCTTTCTTT.

V usage is TRBV7-2 and J usage is TRBJ2-1; D ambiguous. Germline CDR1 and CDR2: SGHTA and FQGNSA. Trimming took 5 bases from V and 10 from J, leaving 12 bases between them. CDR3 length: 12 amino acids. CDR3: CASSPPGWEQFF. CDR3 bases: TGTGCCAGCAGCCCCCCTGGTTGGGAGCAGTTCTTC.

V usage is TRBV30 and J usage is TRBJ2-3; no definite D call. The CDR3 contains 13 residues. Germline V gives CDR1 GTSNPN, CDR2 SVGIG (reference sequence). V was cut by 0 bases and J by 0 bases, with 4 bases left in between. The CDR3 sequence is CAWSVRSTDTQYF. DNA for the CDR3: TGTGCCTGGAGTGTAAGGAGCACAGATACGCAGTATTTT.

This CDR3 is CASSQGIAGSSYEQYF. For the CDR3, the DNA is TGCGCCAGCAGCCAAGGGATTGCAGGGAGCTCCTACGAGCAGTACTTC. The chain joins TRBV4-3 to TRBJ2-7; D tentatively fits TRBD1 or TRBD2 (5 bases each). The CDR3 length is 16 residues. V was shortened by 1 base and J by 0 bases, with 13 bases between the two germline ends. CDR1 and CDR2 from the germline V gene are LGHNA and YSLEER.

The rearrangement links TRBV5-5 to TRBJ1-6; 12 bases are a match to TRBD1. The length of the CDR3 is 14 residues. J gave up 10 bases and V 3 bases, and 2 bases lay outside the gene matches. From germline, CDR1 is SGHKS and CDR2 YYEKEE (reference sequence). CDR3 coding DNA: TGTGCCAGCAGCTGGGACAGGGGGCTCTCACCCCTCCACTTT. It specifies CASSWDRGLSPLHF.

This clonotype was seen more than once but under ten times. V is TRBV29-1 and J is TRBJ2-5; TRBD1 matches 10 bases. CDR3 length equals 13 residues. V lost 6 bases, J lost 4 bases, and 5 bases stayed unmatched. Germline V gives CDR1 SQVTM, CDR2 ANQGSEA. For the CDR3, the DNA is TGCAGCGTCGCCGGGGACAGGGGAGAGACCCAGTACTTC. This encodes CSVAGDRGETQYF.

On this clonotype itself: Lacking the conserved final phenylalanine or tryptophan, this CDR3 likely reflects a read error. The V and J genes are TRBV11-2 and TRBJ1-5; D not certain. Between the trimmed V and J ends, which lost 3 bases and 1 base, there was a span of 4 bases. This CDR3 contains 13 residues. CDR1 SGHAT and CDR2 FQNNGV come from the germline V gene. CDR3 amino acids: CASSLDSNQPQHS. CDR3 DNA: TGTGCCAGCAGCTTGGACAGCAATCAGCCCCAGCATTCT.